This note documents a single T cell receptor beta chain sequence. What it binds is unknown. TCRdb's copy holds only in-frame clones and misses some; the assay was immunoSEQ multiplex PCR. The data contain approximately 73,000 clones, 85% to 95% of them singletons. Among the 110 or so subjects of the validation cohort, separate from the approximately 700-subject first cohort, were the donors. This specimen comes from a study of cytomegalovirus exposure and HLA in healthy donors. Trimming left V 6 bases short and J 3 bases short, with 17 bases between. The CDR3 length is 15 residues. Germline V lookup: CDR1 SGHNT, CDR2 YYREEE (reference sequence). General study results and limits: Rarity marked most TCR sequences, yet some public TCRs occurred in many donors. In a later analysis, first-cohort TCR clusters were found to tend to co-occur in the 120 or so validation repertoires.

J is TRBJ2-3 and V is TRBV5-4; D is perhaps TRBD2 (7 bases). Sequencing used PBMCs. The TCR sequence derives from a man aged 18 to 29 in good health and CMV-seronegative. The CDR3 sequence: CASTPTGGRTDTQYF. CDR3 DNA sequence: TGTGCCAGCACCCCTACCGGGGGGCGAACAGATACGCAGTATTTT.